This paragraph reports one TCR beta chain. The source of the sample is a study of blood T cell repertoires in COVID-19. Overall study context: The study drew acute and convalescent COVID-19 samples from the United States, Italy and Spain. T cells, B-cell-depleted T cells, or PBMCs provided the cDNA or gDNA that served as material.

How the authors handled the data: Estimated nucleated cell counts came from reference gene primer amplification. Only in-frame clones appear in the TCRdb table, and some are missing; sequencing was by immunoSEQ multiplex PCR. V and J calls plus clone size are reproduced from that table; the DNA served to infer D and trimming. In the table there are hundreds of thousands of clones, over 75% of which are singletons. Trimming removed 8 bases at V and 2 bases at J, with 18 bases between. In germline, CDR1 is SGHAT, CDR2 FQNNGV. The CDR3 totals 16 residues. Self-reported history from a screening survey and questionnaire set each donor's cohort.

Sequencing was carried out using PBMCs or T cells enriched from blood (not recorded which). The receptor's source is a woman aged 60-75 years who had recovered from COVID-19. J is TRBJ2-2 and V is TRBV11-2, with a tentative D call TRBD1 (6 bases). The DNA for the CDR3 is TGTGCCAGCGGCTCGGCAAGGGGGACAAACACCGGGGAGCTGTTTTTT. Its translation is CASGSARGTNTGELFF.